The 10 T cell receptor beta chains listed next were all sequenced from one sample in a study of blood T cells in healthy people across ages. Using a J-beta primer mix together with a sample-barcoded 5' primer, a second PCR was run for about 6 to 11 cycles. TCRdb reprocessed the 5' RACE reads via MiXCR and lists one record per CDR3 protein. This table has a few hundred thousand distinct CDR3 sequences, 27% appearing once. The data were also submitted as part of a second study, on T cells of mothers and their children.

The sample was blood. The receptors derive from a boy under 10 years old in good health.

The chain combines TRBV12-3 or TRBV12-4 with TRBJ2-1, with D perhaps TRBD1 or TRBD2 (5 bases each). The CDR3 is made up of 15 amino acids. V was clipped by 8 bases and J by 6 bases, with 20 bases between them. The CDR3 DNA reads TGTGCCAGCGTCGTCCTGGGGGTCGGGGTCAATGAGCAGTTCTTC. Translated: CASVVLGVGVNEQFF.

The chain recombines TRBV7-9 with TRBJ1-2; D is uncertain. V lost 5 bases and J 6 bases, leaving 10 bases between the germline ends. Germline CDR1 SEHNR, CDR2 FQNEAQ (reference sequence). CDR3 length: 12 amino acids. The CDR3: CASSPRHNGYTF. CDR3 bases: TGTGCCAGCAGCCCCCGACACAATGGCTACACCTTC.

This sequence joins TRBV4-1 and TRBJ2-5, with 7 bases matching TRBD1. V shed 5 bases, J shed 2 bases, and the junction held 2 bases outside the gene matches. CDR3 length equals 13 residues. Germline values: CDR1 MGHRA, CDR2 YSYEKL. The CDR3 DNA sequence: TGCGCCAGCAGCGACAGGGTTCAAGAGACCCAGTACTTC. The encoded protein is CASSDRVQETQYF.

The genes are TRBV10-3 and TRBJ2-5, with 8 bases lining up with TRBD1. V lost 3 bases and J lost 4; bases outside the gene matches: 1. CDR1 and CDR2 from the germline V gene are ENHRY and SYGVKD. The CDR3 runs to 13 residues. The CDR3 loop is CAISDDRGETQYF. The CDR3 region has the DNA TGTGCCATCAGTGACGACAGGGGAGAGACCCAGTACTTC.

V is TRBV5-1 and J is TRBJ2-5; D may be TRBD2 (5 bases). The better agreement between TRBJ2-7 and the DNA end casts doubt on the J call. This CDR3 region has 14 residues. The germline gives CDR1 SGHRS, CDR2 YFSETQ. CDR3 bases: TGCGCCAGCAGCTTTCGGTCGGGGACCTACGAGCAGTACTTC. Amino acids: CASSFRSGTYEQYF.

The CDR3, as DNA: TGTGCCACGGGGGGCAGAGACAATGAGCAGTTCTTC. Protein sequence: CATGGRDNEQFF. The chain carries TRBV7-9 and TRBJ2-1; D may be TRBD2 (7 bases). CDR1 is SEHNR and CDR2 is FQNEAQ in the germline V gene (reference sequence). V dropped 10 bases and J dropped 5 bases, with 12 bases sitting between them. The CDR3 runs to 12 residues. Drawing the rest from reference TRBV7-9 and TRBJ2-1, the complete variable domain is DTGVSQNPRHKITKRGQNVTFRCDPISEHNRLYWYRQTLGQGPEFLTYFQNEAQLEKSRLLSDRFSAERPKGSFSTLEIQRTEQGDSAMYLCATGGRDNEQFFGPGTRLTVL.

The V call is TRBV5-6, the J call TRBJ1-3; tentatively, D is TRBD1 (5 bases). The CDR3 spans 15 residues. The ends were cut back, 3 bases at V and 4 bases at J, with 14 bases in the middle. The germline V gene encodes CDR1 SGHDT and CDR2 YYEEEE. The CDR3 region has the DNA TGTGCCAGCAGCTCTACCGACAGCCTCGGAAACACCATATATTTT. Residues: CASSSTDSLGNTIYF.

This clonotype was picked up one time. The rearrangement links TRBV19 to TRBJ2-5; no reliable D call. Judging by the DNA end, TRBJ2-7 fits better; the J call may be wrong. The CDR3 runs to 15 residues. Germline V gene data show CDR1 as LNHDA and CDR2 as SQIVND (reference sequence). The DNA for the CDR3 is TGTGCCAGTAGTATAGCCTCCGGGCCTTACTACGAGCAGTACTTC. It yields the protein CASSIASGPYYEQYF.

The rearrangement joins TRBV4-3 to TRBJ2-5; no firm D call. The better agreement between TRBJ2-1 and the DNA end casts doubt on the J call. The CDR3 is made up of 14 amino acids. Germline V lookup: CDR1 LGHNA, CDR2 YSLEER. This CDR3 reads CASRHDKFGNEQFF. CDR3 nucleotide sequence: TGCGCCAGCAGGCATGACAAGTTCGGAAATGAGCAGTTCTTC.

This chain links TRBV6-5 with TRBJ2-3; 8 bases are shared with TRBD1. The CDR3 is made up of 16 amino acids. From germline, CDR1 is MNHEY and CDR2 SVGAGI. The V and J ends lost 4 bases and 4 bases, in that order; junction bases with no gene match: 10. Here the CDR3 DNA reads TGTGCCAGCAGTTGGGGCGGCGGGACAGGCCCAGATACGCAGTATTTT. Its translation is CASSWGGGTGPDTQYF.